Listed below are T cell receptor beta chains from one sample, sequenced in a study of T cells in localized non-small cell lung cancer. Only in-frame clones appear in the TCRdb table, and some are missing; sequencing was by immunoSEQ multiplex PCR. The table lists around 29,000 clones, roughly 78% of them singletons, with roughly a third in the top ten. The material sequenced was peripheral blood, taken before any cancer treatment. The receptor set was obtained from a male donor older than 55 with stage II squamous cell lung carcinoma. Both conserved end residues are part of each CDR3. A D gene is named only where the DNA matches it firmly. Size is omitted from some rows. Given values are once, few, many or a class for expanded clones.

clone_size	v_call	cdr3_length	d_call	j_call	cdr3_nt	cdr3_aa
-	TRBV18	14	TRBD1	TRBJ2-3	TGTGCCAGCTCACTTGACAGGGTCACAGATACGCAGTATTTT	CASSLDRVTDTQYF
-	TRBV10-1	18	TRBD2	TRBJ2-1	TGCGCCAGCAGTGACCCTTCGGGGGGGACTGCCTCCTACAATGAGCAGTTCTTC	CASSDPSGGTASYNEQFF
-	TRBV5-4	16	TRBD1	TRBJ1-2	TGTGCCAGCAGCTCTTCCTCCAGGGGGTGGAACTATGGCTACACCTTC	CASSSSSRGWNYGYTF
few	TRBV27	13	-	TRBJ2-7	TGTGCCAGCAGTCTTGGACAAACCTACGAGCAGTACTTC	CASSLGQTYEQYF
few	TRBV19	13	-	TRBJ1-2	TGTGCCAGTAGTGATGGCAGCTACTATGGCTACACCTTC	CASSDGSYYGYTF
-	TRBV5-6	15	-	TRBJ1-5	TGTGCCAGCAGCTTGGAAAGGTATAGCAATCAGCCCCAGCATTTT	CASSLERYSNQPQHF
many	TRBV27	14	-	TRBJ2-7	TGTGCCAGCAGCGCGGATGCTAGCCCCTACGAGCAGTACTTC	CASSADASPYEQYF
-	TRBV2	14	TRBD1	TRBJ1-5	TGTGCCAGCAGTCATCAGGGACAGTCGTGGCCCCAGCATTTT	CASSHQGQSWPQHF
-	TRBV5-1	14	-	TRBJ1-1	TGCGCCAGCAGCCCCCGGACCAGGAACACTGAAGCTTTCTTT	CASSPRTRNTEAFF
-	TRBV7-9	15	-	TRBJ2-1	TGTGCCAGCAGCCCTGGACTGGTTCTCTACAATGAGCAGTTCTTC	CASSPGLVLYNEQFF